This T cell receptor beta chain came from a study of blood T cell repertoires in COVID-19. Background on the study: T cells, B-cell-depleted T cells, or PBMCs provided the cDNA or gDNA that served as material.

Clinical history reported by participants formed the basis on which cohorts were assigned. Two consecutive negative NP/OP PCR tests, clearance, or resolved symptoms defined Cohort 3 recovery. In the original processing: Amplifying reference gene primers gave estimates of nucleated cell counts. Profiled with immunoSEQ multiplex PCR; TCRdb holds only in-frame clones, not every one. V and J calls plus clone size are reproduced from that table; the DNA served to infer D and trimming. The sample includes fewer than 350,000 clones, roughly 87% seen only once; the top ten take about 6%. The receptor comes from a woman between 40 and 55 years old who had recovered from COVID-19. Sequenced sample: PBMCs or T cells enriched from blood (not recorded which).

CDR3 loop: CASSPWTSRFEQFF. The CDR3 DNA reads TGTGCCAGCAGCCCTTGGACTAGCCGGTTTGAGCAGTTCTTC. The V and J genes are TRBV5-8 and TRBJ2-1; TRBD2 aligns across 8 bases. V gave up 4 bases and J gave up 9 bases; unmatched junction bases: 9. CDR1 SGHTS and CDR2 YDEGEE come from the germline V gene. The length of the CDR3 is 14 residues.